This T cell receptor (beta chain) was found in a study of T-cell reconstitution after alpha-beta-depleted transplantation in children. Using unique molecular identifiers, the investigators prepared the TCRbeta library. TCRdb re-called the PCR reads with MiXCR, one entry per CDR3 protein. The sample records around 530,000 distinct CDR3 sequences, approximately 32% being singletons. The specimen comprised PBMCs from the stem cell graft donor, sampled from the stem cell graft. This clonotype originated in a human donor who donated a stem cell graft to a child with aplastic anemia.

The CDR3, as DNA: TGTGCCAGCAGCTTATTGTCCGGGATCCGCGAGCAGTACTTC. This encodes CASSLLSGIREQYF. The V call is TRBV13, the J call TRBJ2-7, with TRBD2 as a possible D gene (5 bases). V was trimmed by 2 bases and J by 6 bases, leaving 14 bases between them. CDR1 is PRHDT, CDR2 FYEKMQ, per germline (reference sequence). There are 14 residues in the CDR3.